This T cell receptor (beta chain) was found in a study of T cell responses to AZD1222 COVID-19 vaccine. Study-level findings and limits: Epitopes outside B.1.351 and B.1.1.7 mutated regions reportedly drew nearly half of spike TCRs. Females outnumbered males among donors, who were mostly white British; clonal diversity was possibly underestimated. With two AZD1222 doses given, Spike-specific TCR breadth and depth both rose.

Regarding this clone: Its specificity is not known.

TCRdb keeps only in-frame clones here, not all; method: immunoSEQ multiplex PCR. The table records about 150,000 clones, roughly nine tenths of them present only once. Pooling was applied to second doses at about 4 or about 12 weeks. This TCR was sampled from an adult who received the AZD1222 COVID-19 vaccine. Sample: peripheral blood, taken 28 days after the second AZD1222 dose.

The CDR3: CASIAGTNYGYTF. CDR3 bases: TGTGCCAGCATAGCCGGGACCAACTATGGCTACACCTTC. V is TRBV6-6 and J is TRBJ1-2; D possibly corresponds to TRBD1 (5 bases). The CDR3 sequence is 13 residues long. Germline-derived CDR1 and CDR2 are MNHNY and SVGAGI (reference sequence). V lost 7 bases to trimming and J lost 2 bases, with 11 bases between them.